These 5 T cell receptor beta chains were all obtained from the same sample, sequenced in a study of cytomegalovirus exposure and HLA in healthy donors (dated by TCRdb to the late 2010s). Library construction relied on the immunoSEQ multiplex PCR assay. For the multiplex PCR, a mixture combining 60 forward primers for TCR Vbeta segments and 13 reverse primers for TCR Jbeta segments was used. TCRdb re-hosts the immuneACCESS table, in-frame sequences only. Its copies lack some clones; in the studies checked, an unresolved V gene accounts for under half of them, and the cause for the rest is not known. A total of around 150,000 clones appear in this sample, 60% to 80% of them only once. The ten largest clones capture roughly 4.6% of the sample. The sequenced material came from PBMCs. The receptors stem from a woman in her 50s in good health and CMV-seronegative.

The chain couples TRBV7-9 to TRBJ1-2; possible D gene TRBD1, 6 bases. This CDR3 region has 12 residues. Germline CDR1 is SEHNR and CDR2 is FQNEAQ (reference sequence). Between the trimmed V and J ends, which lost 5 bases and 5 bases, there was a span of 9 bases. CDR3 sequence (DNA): TGTGCCAGCAGCCAGACAGGATATGGCTACACCTTC. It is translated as CASSQTGYGYTF.

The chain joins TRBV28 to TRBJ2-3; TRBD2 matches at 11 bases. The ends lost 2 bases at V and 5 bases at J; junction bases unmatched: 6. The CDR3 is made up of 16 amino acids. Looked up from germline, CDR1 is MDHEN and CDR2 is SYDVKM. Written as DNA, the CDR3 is TGTGCCAGCAGTTTACCAACTAGCGGGGGTGGAGATACGCAGTATTTT. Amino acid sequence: CASSLPTSGGGDTQYF.

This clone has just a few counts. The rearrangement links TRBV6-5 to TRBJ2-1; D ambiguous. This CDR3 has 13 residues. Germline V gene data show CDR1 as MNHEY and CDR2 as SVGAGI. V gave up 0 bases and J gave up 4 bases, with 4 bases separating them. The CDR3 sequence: CASSYSAYNEQFF. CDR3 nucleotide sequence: TGTGCCAGCAGTTACTCGGCTTACAATGAGCAGTTCTTC.

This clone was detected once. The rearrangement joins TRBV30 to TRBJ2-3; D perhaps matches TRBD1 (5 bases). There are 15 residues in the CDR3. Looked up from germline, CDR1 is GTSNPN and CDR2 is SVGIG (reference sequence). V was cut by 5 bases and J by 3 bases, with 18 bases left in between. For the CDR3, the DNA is TGTGCCTGGGTCAGGGCTGCTACGTCGACAGATACGCAGTATTTT. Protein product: CAWVRAATSTDTQYF.

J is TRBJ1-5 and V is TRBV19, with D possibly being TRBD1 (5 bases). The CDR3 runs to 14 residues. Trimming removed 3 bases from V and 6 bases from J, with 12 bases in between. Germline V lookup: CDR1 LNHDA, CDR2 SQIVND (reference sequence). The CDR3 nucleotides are TGTGCCAGTAGTATCGGGACTACAGGTCAGCCCCAGCATTTT. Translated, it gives CASSIGTTGQPQHF.